This T cell receptor beta chain came from a study of shared T cell receptors in the human thymus. As concerns this clone: One end of the junction is discordant with germline, which a read error may explain.

CDR3 size: 12 residues. Germline-derived CDR1 and CDR2 are MDHEN and SYDVKM. Data came from immunoSEQ multiplex PCR; TCRdb stores just in-frame clones and leaves some out. The sample contains some 400,000 clones, roughly 94% of which appear only once. This clonotype was sampled from a human donor. The chain couples TRBV28 to TRBJ2-2, with a weak D call TRBD2 (5 bases). Input material: thymocytes. This CDR3 reads CASSQPSGKLFF. CDR3 coding DNA: TGTGCCAGCAGTCAACCGTCCGGGAAGCTGTTTTTT.